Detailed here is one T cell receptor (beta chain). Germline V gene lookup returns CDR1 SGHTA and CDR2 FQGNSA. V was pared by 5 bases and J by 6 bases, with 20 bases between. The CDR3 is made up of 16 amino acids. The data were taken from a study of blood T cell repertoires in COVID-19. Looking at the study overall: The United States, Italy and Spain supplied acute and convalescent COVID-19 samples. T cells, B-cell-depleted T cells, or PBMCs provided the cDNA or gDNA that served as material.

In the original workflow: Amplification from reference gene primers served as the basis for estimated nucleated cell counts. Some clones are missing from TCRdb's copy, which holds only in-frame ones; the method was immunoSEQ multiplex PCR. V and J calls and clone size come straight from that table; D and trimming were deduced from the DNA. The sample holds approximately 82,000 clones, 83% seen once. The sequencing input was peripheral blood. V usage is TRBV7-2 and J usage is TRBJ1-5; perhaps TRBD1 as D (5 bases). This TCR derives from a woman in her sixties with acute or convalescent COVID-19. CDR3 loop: CASSRLGQGLTQPQHF. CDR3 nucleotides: TGTGCCAGCAGCCGCCTAGGGCAGGGTCTCACTCAGCCCCAGCATTTT.